What follows are 5 T cell receptor beta chains derived from one specimen sequenced in a study of blood T cell repertoires in COVID-19. Assay: immunoSEQ multiplex PCR; the TCRdb copy retains only in-frame clones and omits some. This table has approximately 92,000 clones, around 83% appearing once. Sequencing was carried out using peripheral blood. Receptors were obtained from an older woman in a cohort sampled during active or convalescent COVID-19.

This chain uses TRBV5-1 with TRBJ2-1; D might be TRBD2 (7 bases). The V end lost 2 bases, the J end lost 12 bases, and 12 bases lay between the germline ends. Germline CDR1 SGHRS, CDR2 YFSETQ. The CDR3 runs 12 residues. CDR3 in amino acids: CASSLGAGAQFF. The CDR3 DNA reads as TGCGCCAGCAGCTTAGGGGCGGGGGCGCAGTTCTTC.

This clone occurred once. The chain combines TRBV5-6 with TRBJ2-1; D might be TRBD2 (5 bases). The CDR3 is 14 residues long. Per the germline V gene, CDR1 is SGHDT and CDR2 is YYEEEE. V lost 7 bases, J lost 3 bases, and 14 bases lay in between. The CDR3 is CASAIGLGYNEQFF. As DNA, the CDR3 is TGTGCCAGCGCGATAGGACTGGGCTACAATGAGCAGTTCTTC.

This clone was detected only once. The V call is TRBV7-8, the J call TRBJ1-1; D is uncertain. V lost 1 base and J lost 7, with 10 bases in between. The germline V gene has CDR1 SGHVS and CDR2 FQNEAQ. This CDR3 region has 13 residues. This CDR3 reads CASSLELAGEAFF. The DNA for the CDR3 is TGTGCCAGCAGCTTAGAGCTGGCAGGTGAAGCTTTCTTT.

This clone was found a few times. The rearrangement links TRBV28 to TRBJ2-5; the match to TRBD2 covers 12 bases. V was pared by 4 bases and J by 5 bases, with 5 bases of the junction left unmatched. Germline V gene lookup returns CDR1 MDHEN and CDR2 SYDVKM. This CDR3 spans 15 amino acids. As DNA, the CDR3 is TGTGCCAGCAGTTCCCTAGCGGGAGGGCTTGAGACCCAGTACTTC. This codes for CASSSLAGGLETQYF.

This rearrangement joins TRBV5-4 to TRBJ1-2, with D unclear. CDR1 and CDR2 (germline): SGHNT, YYREEE (reference sequence). CDR3 length: 11 amino acids. Trimming shortened V by 3 bases and J by 4 bases, and 4 bases separated the two germline ends. The CDR3 is CASSSFYGYTF. In DNA, the CDR3 is TGTGCCAGCAGCTCCTTCTATGGCTACACCTTC.